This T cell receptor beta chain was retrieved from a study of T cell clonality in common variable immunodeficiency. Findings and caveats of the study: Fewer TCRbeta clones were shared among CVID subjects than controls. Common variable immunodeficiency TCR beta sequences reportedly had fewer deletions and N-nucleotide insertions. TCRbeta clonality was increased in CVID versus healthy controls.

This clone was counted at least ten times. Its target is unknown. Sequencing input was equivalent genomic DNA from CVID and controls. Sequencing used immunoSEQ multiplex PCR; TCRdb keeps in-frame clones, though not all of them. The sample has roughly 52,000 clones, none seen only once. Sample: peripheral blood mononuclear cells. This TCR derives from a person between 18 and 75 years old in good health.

CDR3 residues: CASSDWTGGYEQYF. The sequenced part of the CDR3 DNA is TGTGCCAGCAGTGACTGGACAGGGGGATACGAG. The chain carries TRBV6-1 and TRBJ2-7; 10 bases map to TRBD1. Sequencing ends 3 residues short of the CDR3 end; the germline J gene provides the rest. V was pared by 3 bases and J by 4 bases, with 3 bases of the junction left unmatched. Germline CDR1 reads MNHNS; CDR2 reads SASEGT. CDR3 length: 14 amino acids.